These 8 T cell receptor beta chains originate from one sample sequenced in a study of OX40 agonist ivuxolimab in advanced cancers. The data were produced by immunoSEQ multiplex PCR, yet TCRdb's version contains in-frame clones alone and is incomplete. The data contain fewer than 90,000 clones, more than 70% of them singletons. The starting material was CD4+ or CD8+ T cells sorted from blood, obtained in a trial of the OX40 agonist ivuxolimab. The receptor set was obtained from an adult with an advanced solid tumor such as melanoma, head and neck, liver or kidney cancer.

The genes are TRBV29-1 and TRBJ1-1; the match to TRBD1 covers 7 bases. With V trimmed by 6 bases and J by 0 bases, 4 bases remained unmatched. Germline V gene lookup returns CDR1 SQVTM and CDR2 ANQGSEA. This CDR3 has 13 amino acids. The CDR3 here is CSVGQIMNTEAFF. Here the CDR3 DNA reads TGCAGCGTGGGACAGATCATGAACACTGAAGCTTTCTTT.

The chain is built from TRBV7-2 and TRBJ1-5; D is uncertain. Germline-derived CDR1 and CDR2 are SGHTA and FQGNSA. Trimming took off 2 bases at V and 2 bases at J, with 10 bases between the two ends. CDR3 length equals 15 residues. This CDR3 is CASSLSGGGNQPQHF. The CDR3 coding sequence is TGTGCCAGCAGCTTATCGGGCGGGGGCAATCAGCCCCAGCATTTT.

CDR3 protein: CARSPRDEEKLFF. In DNA form, the CDR3 reads TGTGCCAGAAGCCCCCGGGATGAGGAAAAACTGTTTTTT. The chain links TRBV7-5 to TRBJ1-4. TRBV7-5 is termed a pseudogene. The CDR3 runs 13 residues.

The chain carries TRBV29-1 and TRBJ1-6; 9 bases fit TRBD1. The CDR3 runs 18 residues. Trimming removed 0 bases from V and 7 bases from J; junction bases left unmatched: 13. Germline CDR1 is SQVTM and CDR2 is ANQGSEA. The CDR3 DNA follows: TGCAGCGTTGAAGATAAGAAATGGGACAGGGAGGTGAATTCACCCCTCCACTTT. This translates into CSVEDKKWDREVNSPLHF.

V usage is TRBV5-1 and J usage is TRBJ2-5; D is uncertain. Germline V gene sequence: CDR1 SGHRS, CDR2 YFSETQ. This CDR3 region has 13 residues. V lost 0 bases to trimming and J lost 6 bases, with 9 bases between them. CDR3 in DNA: TGCGCCAGCAGCTTGGAAGTAGCCCAGACCCAGTACTTC. Its translation: CASSLEVAQTQYF.

The chain joins TRBV10-3 to TRBJ2-3; D ambiguous. CDR3 size: 15 residues. Per the germline V gene, CDR1 is ENHRY and CDR2 is SYGVKD. Trimming pared 0 bases from V and 1 base from J, leaving 8 bases between. Written as DNA, the CDR3 is TGTGCCATCAGTGAGTCGAAGAGAGGCACAGATACGCAGTATTTT. Translation: CAISESKRGTDTQYF.

CDR3 coding DNA: TGTGCTAGTGGTTTAAGAGCTGGGACTGAAAAACTGTTTTTT. This encodes CASGLRAGTEKLFF. V usage is TRBV12-5 and J usage is TRBJ1-4; TRBD1 is a possible D gene (5 bases). V dropped 3 bases and J dropped 7 bases, with 12 bases sitting between them. Per the germline V gene, CDR1 is LGHNT and CDR2 is FRNRAP. The CDR3 covers 14 residues.

The J gene is TRBJ1-2, the V gene TRBV6-1; 7 positions agree with TRBD1. This CDR3 contains 14 residues. Germline CDR1 and CDR2: MNHNS and SASEGT. V gave up 5 bases and J gave up 5 bases; unmatched junction bases: 8. This CDR3 is CASSIRTGSYGYTF. Here the CDR3 DNA reads TGTGCCAGCAGTATCCGGACAGGATCTTATGGCTACACCTTC.